This T cell receptor beta chain was retrieved from a study of cytomegalovirus exposure and HLA in healthy donors (dated by TCRdb to about 2017). At the level of the whole study: An earlier analysis of several hundred of the donors reported approximately 300 Gb of sequence data and around 100 million unique TCR beta sequences obtained from roughly 180 million T cells. The study aimed to test whether signatures of past pathogen exposure could be identified by cataloging public T cell receptors. Both class I and class II loci were covered by HLA typing, at four-digit resolution. Donor age, sex, ethnicity and CMV serostatus were collected together with the repertoire data. Typing coverage differed by locus: A, B, C, DRB1 and DQB1 were typed in roughly 629-630 donors, DQA1 in about 550, DPA1 in 600 to 610, and DPB1 in just under 490. A separate validation cohort of roughly 110 different subjects was used in addition to the 666-subject first cohort. The study combined high-throughput TCR immunosequencing, statistical association of individual TCRs with disease status, and machine learning to predict cytomegalovirus infection status. Because of strong linkage in the cohort, roughly 5 DR-DQ haplotypes were treated as single units for association and clustering. A later genetic analysis used genome-wide SNP genotypes for about 60% of the 666 donors, treating that subset as a discovery cohort. In the later analysis, no new phenotypic data were used to find candidate immune exposures; instead, reliance was placed on TCR beta sequences and their occurrence across donors. An earlier analysis of 450 to 750 of the donors used high-throughput TCR beta sequencing to judge whether each TCR beta V gene segment behaved as functional or pseudogenic. All discovery cohort repertoires had been generated using a single sequencing platform. Among the roughly 370 genotyped donors, approximately 82% belonged to the genetic ancestry cluster associated with self-reported Caucasian donors. The T cell repertoires of under 700 subjects were profiled by immunosequencing and related to cytomegalovirus serostatus. Roughly 300 gigabases of sequencing data and around 85 million unique TCR sequences made up an early release that covered under 750 HLA-typed donors. Among about 360 genotyped donors of the cohort, an average of approximately 230,000 unique TCR beta nucleotide sequences were sequenced per donor, around 18% of them non-productive. A later analysis re-analyzed previously published TCR beta repertoires from about 600 donors and added high-resolution HLA genotyping to study TCR occurrence patterns. Broader findings and caveats from the paper: Across donors, most TCR sequences were observed very rarely, whereas some public TCRs were present in many individuals. Most CMV-associated TCR beta chains appeared to be HLA-restricted in a later analysis, and the HLA associations seemed to be driven largely by CMV exposure. HLA typing was unavailable for some donors at each locus, so association tests used only the typed subset. Linkage disequilibrium might explain the correlated functional status among segregating V segments, but an unknown experimental factor could not be ruled out. Cytomegalovirus status was reported to be diagnosed by the classifier with high specificity and sensitivity in both the original and validation cohorts. The earlier analysis of 587 of the donors excluded 15 to 20 rarely observed V segments, including chromosome 9 orphons, because counts were too low. The presence/absence analyses assumed that sequencing depth was roughly uniform across donors, and that assumption may not be true. In a later analysis, HLA-associated TCR beta chains showed more clonal expansion and lower generation probabilities than non-associated chains that were equally common. V-gene and J-gene trimming of TCR beta chains was associated with a missense DCLRE1C variant in a later genetic analysis, and the association was replicated in an independent cohort. Some IMGT-functional V segments, including TRBV6-2 and TRBV6-3, could not be told apart with the 87-base-pair reads, so those segments were excluded. The cohort was sequenced for TCR beta chains only, and without alpha or paired-chain data the features that could be detected were limited. A later analysis found that TCR association rates varied across HLA loci, with DRB1 alleles showing the most associated TCRs and HLA-C alleles the fewest. Strong co-occurrence of HLA alleles, especially DR and DQ, made assigning TCR associations to individual alleles difficult. In vitro tests confirmed that three of the cytomegalovirus-associated TCR beta chains recognize cytomegalovirus antigens. Compared with the 666-donor mean, donors in an Asian-associated ancestry cluster had fewer N-insertions in productive TCRs, according to a later genetic analysis. For the cohort, immune exposure information was limited to CMV serostatus. The study gave a list of over 150 TCR beta chains associated with cytomegalovirus. A later analysis associated 15,000 to 20,000 TCR beta sequences with specific HLA alleles at a false discovery rate of 0.05. According to a later analysis, parvovirus B19, influenza, CMV and Epstein-Barr virus appeared linked to several top co-occurrence clusters. Broadly in line with IMGT annotations, most TCR beta V segments showed up in productive rearrangements about 87% or about 30% of the time in an earlier analysis of about 500 of the donors. It was suggested by the authors that the approach could potentially be generalized to other disease states and immunological phenotypes. A further reported finding was that TCR beta sequences accurately predicted the HLA-A and HLA-B alleles for most subjects in the first cohort. A group of highly shared sequence variants was considered likely to be a technical artifact of the sequencing pipeline.

Worth noting for this clone: Its antigen is unknown. Base qualities are not recorded, but no much larger clone differs from it by a single base.

The library was generated by the immunoSEQ multiplex PCR assay. For the multiplex PCR, a mixture combining 60 forward primers for TCR Vbeta segments and 13 reverse primers for TCR Jbeta segments was used. The CDR3 region of rearranged TCR beta genes was amplified from genomic DNA by a multiplex PCR assay. The Illumina HiSeq System was used to sequence the amplified TCR beta libraries as 87-base-pair reads. Per the source publication's procedure: Across the roughly 640 repertoires, a later analysis counted some 80 million unique TCR beta chains, around 11 million of which were shared by at least two donors. Raw reads were error-corrected and collapsed into unique sequences with a nearest-neighbor algorithm that merged closely related sequences to remove PCR and sequencing errors. CDR3 sequences were aligned to IMGT reference sequences to assign V, D and J gene segments. For a sequence to be retained, a match of at least six nucleotides was required to both a V gene segment and a J gene segment. Rearrangements were classified as productive when the CDR3 lacked stop codons and remained in frame with V and J, and all other rearrangements were classified as non-productive. Following IMGT convention, CDR3 was defined as the stretch from the second conserved V-encoded cysteine to the conserved J-encoded phenylalanine. Sequences without an unambiguous match to a single V gene segment were excluded from the earlier analysis of 587 of the donors. An earlier analysis of fewer than 750 of the donors classified V segments as functional when productive rearrangements were above 56.7% and as segregating when the standard deviation between donors was above 5%. A statistical classification framework was built to diagnose cytomegalovirus status from the catalog of TCR beta chain sequences. V and J gene assignment, in a later analysis, came from comparing TCR nucleotide sequences with IMGT/GENE-DB human TR gene sequences. The TCRdist pipeline was used in a later analysis to assign CDR3 sequences and most-parsimonious VDJ recombination scenarios. In a later analysis, each TCR beta chain was defined by its CDR3 amino acid sequence together with its V-gene family, and reads lacking a unique V-gene family were excluded. As a way to deal with suspected cross-contamination and a sequencing artifact, a later analysis dropped roughly 620 nucleotide sequences that were highly shared and had low generation probability. In a later analysis, a clonal expansion index for each public chain was calculated from normalized within-repertoire ranks of inferred template counts. In a later analysis, generation probabilities were computed using a VDJ recombination model fitted to out-of-frame rearrangements, and the results were checked against IGoR. A later analysis scored TCR-TCR, TCR-HLA and TCR-CMV co-occurrence with hypergeometric tests, applying a repertoire-size bias correction to TCR pairs. False discovery rates were estimated in a later analysis by permuting HLA or CMV assignments 20 times. In a later analysis, co-occurring TCRs were grouped using DBSCAN, and TCRdist sequence similarity was added for clustering within HLA-allele-positive subsets. Repertoires with fewer than 30,000 or more than 120,000 public chains, plus five repertoires with anomalous nucleotide sharing, were excluded from co-occurrence clustering. TCRdb took over this immuneACCESS table, retaining in-frame rearrangements with V and J assigned. Such tables are incomplete; in checked studies, under half of the missing clones stem from an unresolved V gene, and the remainder is unexplained. That table gives V, J and clone size, and the DNA gave D and trimming. The sample data list over 100,000 clones, and around four fifths of these were observed just once. The top ten clonotypes cover approximately 2.8% of the sample.

The cohort consisted of hundreds of healthy bone marrow donors. All cohort members were sampled while nominally healthy, although unrecorded immune exposures were likely present. The donor tested CMV seronegative, placing the donor among the 350 or so seronegative members of the cohort. A peripheral blood sample was provided by each donor, and peripheral blood mononuclear cells were used for TCR beta sequencing. The Qiagen DNeasy Blood Extraction Kit was used to extract genomic DNA from the blood cell samples. The CDR3 goes from the cysteine to the phenylalanine over 13 residues. The read is trimmed to its CDR3 DNA, 39 bases read in frame from base 1. V lost 4 bases and J lost 2 bases; the stretch between them is 6 bases long. CDR1 and CDR2 were assigned from the germline V gene as SQVTM and ANQGSEA.

In this chain, TRBV29-1 is recombined with TRBJ2-6; TRBD1 is perhaps the D gene, given 5 matching bases. Sequencing was carried out using PBMCs. This sequence was found in a middle-aged man in good health and CMV-seronegative. CDR3 reads: CSVGRAGANVLTF. The DNA reads as follows: TGCAGCGTTGGCAGGGCTGGGGCCAACGTCCTGACTTTC.